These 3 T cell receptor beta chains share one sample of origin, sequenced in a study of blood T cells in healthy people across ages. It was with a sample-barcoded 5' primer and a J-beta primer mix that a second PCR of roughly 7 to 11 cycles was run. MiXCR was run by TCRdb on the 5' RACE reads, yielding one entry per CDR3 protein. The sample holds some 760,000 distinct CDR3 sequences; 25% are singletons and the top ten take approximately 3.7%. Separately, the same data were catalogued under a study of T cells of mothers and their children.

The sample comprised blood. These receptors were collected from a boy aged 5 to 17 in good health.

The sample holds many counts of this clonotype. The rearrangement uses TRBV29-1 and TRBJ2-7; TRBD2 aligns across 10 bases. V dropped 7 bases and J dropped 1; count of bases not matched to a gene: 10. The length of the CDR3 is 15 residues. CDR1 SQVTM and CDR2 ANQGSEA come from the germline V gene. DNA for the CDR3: TGCAGCGGTTGGTCTAGCGGGAGTGGATCCTACGAGCAGTACTTC. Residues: CSGWSSGSGSYEQYF.

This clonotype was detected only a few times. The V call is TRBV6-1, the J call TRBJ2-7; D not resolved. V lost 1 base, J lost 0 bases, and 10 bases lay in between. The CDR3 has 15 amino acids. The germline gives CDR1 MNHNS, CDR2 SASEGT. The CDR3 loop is CASSEGLPYSYEQYF. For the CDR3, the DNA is TGTGCCAGCAGTGAAGGCCTTCCATACTCCTACGAGCAGTACTTC.

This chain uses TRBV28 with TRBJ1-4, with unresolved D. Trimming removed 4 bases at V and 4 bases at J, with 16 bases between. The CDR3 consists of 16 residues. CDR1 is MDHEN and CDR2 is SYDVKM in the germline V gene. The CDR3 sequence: CASSSRSRRGNEKLFF. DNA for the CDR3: TGTGCCAGCAGTTCTCGTTCTCGGCGTGGTAATGAAAAACTGTTTTTT. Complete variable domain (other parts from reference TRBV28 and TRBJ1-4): DVKVTQSSRYLVKRTGEKVFLECVQDMDHENMFWYRQDPGLGLRLIYFSYDVKMKEKGDIPEGYSVSREKKERFSLILESASTNQTSMYLCASSSRSRRGNEKLFFGSGTQLSVL.